The clone carrying this TCR beta chain was detected only a few times. The data stem from a study of T-cell memory formation after mild COVID-19. Across the whole study: Clusters were largely donor specific.

The CDR3 loop spans 14 amino acids. V shed 5 bases, J shed 3 bases, and the junction held 6 bases outside the gene matches. Via MiXCR, TCRdb re-called the 5' RACE reads, giving one row per CDR3 protein. This table has 210,000 or so distinct CDR3 sequences, around 30% appearing once. The TCR originated in an adult woman who had mild COVID-19 (a few samples of this study predate the infection). Cell type and time point are not known. The sample taken for sequencing was PBMCs or a T cell subset sorted from them (not recorded which). The rearrangement joins TRBV12-3 or TRBV12-4 to TRBJ1-1, with 7 bases identical to TRBD1. The CDR3 DNA follows: TGTGCCAGCAGTCGGGACAGCCGCTACACTGAAGCTTTCTTT. This gives the protein CASSRDSRYTEAFF.